This T cell receptor (beta chain) emerged from a study of preoperative IRX-2 immunotherapy in early breast cancer. Sequencing used immunoSEQ multiplex PCR; TCRdb keeps in-frame clones, though not all of them. The sample records about 25,000 clones, about 81% being singletons. Germline V gives CDR1 WSHSY, CDR2 SAAADI. V was clipped by 1 base and J by 7 bases, with 13 bases between them. This CDR3 has 15 residues. Treatment reported: preoperative locoregional IRX-2 cytokine immunotherapy. Samples came from a phase Ib trial of preoperative locoregional IRX-2 cytokine immunotherapy. The receptor comes from a human donor with breast cancer. V usage is TRBV10-2 and J usage is TRBJ1-4, with TRBD1 as a possible D gene (5 bases). Sequenced here: lymph node tissue, sampled after IRX-2 immunotherapy. The CDR3 region is CASSEFVGGSEKLFF. Written as DNA, the CDR3 is TGCGCCAGCAGTGAGTTTGTCGGGGGGAGTGAAAAACTGTTTTTT.